These 24 T cell receptor beta chains were sequenced from one sample in a study of T cells in Graves' hyperthyroidism and ophthalmopathy. It was RNA transcripts that yielded the amplified TCR beta CDR3 regions. A set of HTBI primers served as the primers for a first-round RT-PCR of the TCR CDR3. TCRdb re-called the multiplex PCR reads with MiXCR, one entry per CDR3 protein. The sample lists approximately 870,000 distinct CDR3 sequences, over 35% seen once, with 8% to 9% in the top ten. Sequencing was carried out using blood. The receptors stem from a man younger than 35 with Graves' hyperthyroidism.

Details on this clonotype: At one end, the junction sequence differs from germline, possibly due to a read error. This rearrangement joins TRBV7-2 to TRBJ2-7, with 13 bases fitting TRBD2. This CDR3 region has 16 residues. CDR1 and CDR2 from the germline V gene are SGHTA and FQGNSA. The CDR3 DNA reads as TGCGCCAGCAGCCAAGCCACTAGCGGGAGGGCCGGAGAGCAGTACTTC. Its protein is CASSQATSGRAGEQYF.

The rearrangement uses TRBV7-9 and TRBJ2-7; 11 bases are shared with TRBD1. V shed 5 bases and J 5 bases; nucleotides not matched to a gene: 14. Germline assignment: CDR1 SEHNR and CDR2 FQNEAQ (reference sequence). The CDR3 has 17 residues. The CDR3 region is CASSQGGAGTGGDEQYF. For the CDR3, the DNA is TGTGCCAGCAGCCAAGGAGGCGCCGGGACAGGGGGTGACGAGCAGTACTTC.

This clonotype was seen a few times. The chain links TRBV20-1 to TRBJ1-1; perhaps TRBD1 as D (5 bases). V was shortened by 6 bases and J by 2 bases, with 16 bases between the two germline ends. This CDR3 is 14 amino acids long. Looked up from germline, CDR1 is DFQATT and CDR2 is SNEGSKA (reference sequence). CDR3 sequence (DNA): TGCAGTGCGTTTCGACCGGGGACCAACACTGAAGCTTTCTTT. This translates into CSAFRPGTNTEAFF.

The chain carries TRBV25-1 and TRBJ1-2; no definite D call. V was pared by 11 bases and J by 4 bases, with 8 bases between. CDR1 and CDR2 (germline): MGHDK, SYGVNS. This CDR3 contains 10 residues. CDR3 sequence reads: CASGPYGYTF. The CDR3 nucleotides read TGTGCCTCGGGCCCCTATGGCTACACCTTC.

This clonotype was observed a few times. The V gene is TRBV11-3, the J gene TRBJ2-2; D might be TRBD1 (6 bases). Trimming pared 5 bases from V and 0 bases from J, leaving 13 bases between. Germline CDR1 and CDR2: SGHNT and YENEEA. The CDR3 runs to 16 residues. CDR3 sequence: CASSATGFANTGELFF. The CDR3 DNA reads TGTGCCAGCAGCGCAACAGGGTTCGCGAACACCGGGGAGCTGTTTTTT.

This clonotype was found a few times. This chain joins TRBV12-3 or TRBV12-4 and TRBJ1-2; 7 bases line up with TRBD1. After removal of 4 bases from V and 8 bases from J, the junction contained 7 bases not matched to a gene. The CDR3 is made up of 13 amino acids. The CDR3 DNA sequence: TGTGCCAGCAGTTCCTACAGGGGTGAAGGCTACACCTTC. Protein: CASSSYRGEGYTF.

This clonotype has more than one count but fewer than ten. Compared with germline, one end of the junction differs, possibly owing to a read error. This chain connects TRBV5-8 to TRBJ2-7; TRBD2 might be the D (6 bases). The CDR3 has 15 amino acids. Germline CDR1 and CDR2: SGHTS and YDEGEE. In DNA form, the CDR3 reads TGCGCCAGCAGCCAAGATTCGGGAGCGGGCTACGAGCAGTACTTC. Translating it yields CASSQDSGAGYEQYF.

This clonotype was seen a handful of times. The chain carries TRBV20-1 and TRBJ2-7; D remains ambiguous. Germline CDR1 is DFQATT and CDR2 is SNEGSKA (reference sequence). There are 11 residues in the CDR3. The V end was cut by 2 bases, the J end by 3 bases, with 5 bases between. This chain's CDR3 is CSARLLYEQYF. The CDR3 DNA follows: TGCAGTGCTAGACTACTCTACGAGCAGTACTTC.

CDR3 in DNA: TGTGCCAGCAGCTTAGCTAGCGGGGCCAGCAATCAGCCCCAGCATTTT. Translated, it gives CASSLASGASNQPQHF. V is TRBV7-6 and J is TRBJ1-5, with D tentatively TRBD1 (5 bases). This CDR3 is 16 amino acids long. The germline V gene encodes CDR1 SGHVS and CDR2 FNYEAQ. V was shortened by 0 bases and J by 1 base, with 10 bases between the two germline ends. The full variable domain, with the rest looked up from reference TRBV7-6 and TRBJ1-5, is GAGVSQSPRYKVTKRGQDVALRCDPISGHVSLYWYRQALGQGPEFLTYFNYEAQQDKSGLPNDRFSAERPEGSISTLTIQRTEQRDSAMYRCASSLASGASNQPQHFGDGTRLSIL.

This clonotype occurred many times. V usage is TRBV2 and J usage is TRBJ2-6, with 8 bases identical to TRBD1. The germline V gene encodes CDR1 SNHLY and CDR2 FYNNEI. V lost 4 bases and J lost 3; bases outside the gene matches: 11. CDR3 size: 18 residues. CDR3 region: CASSAQGARVDGANVLTF. The DNA for the CDR3 is TGTGCCAGCAGTGCCCAGGGGGCACGGGTTGATGGGGCCAACGTCCTGACTTTC.

V gene TRBV5-5 combines with J gene TRBJ1-1; tentative D call: TRBD1 (5 bases). The germline V and J ends were trimmed by 7 bases and 0 bases, with 10 bases remaining between them. The CDR3 covers 13 residues. The V gene's germline CDR1 is SGHKS and CDR2 YYEKEE (reference sequence). CDR3: CASGALLNTEAFF. The CDR3, as DNA: TGTGCCAGCGGGGCGTTGTTGAACACTGAAGCTTTCTTT.

This clonotype has more than one count but fewer than ten. The chain uses TRBV2 and TRBJ1-1; D perhaps matches TRBD1 (6 bases). Germline CDR1 reads SNHLY; CDR2 reads FYNNEI. V was trimmed by 6 bases and J by 1 base, leaving 15 bases between them. This CDR3 region has 15 residues. The CDR3 coding sequence is TGTGCCAGCAGCCAAGCGAACAGGGCGAACACTGAAGCTTTCTTT. This translates into CASSQANRANTEAFF.

To note about this clonotype: Relative to the germline gene, one junction end is altered; a read error may explain this. As DNA, the CDR3 is TGTGCCAGCAGTTACTCAGACCCAGATACGCAGTATTTT. Amino acid sequence: CASSYSDPDTQYF. The rearrangement joins TRBV24-1 to TRBJ2-3; D is undetermined. CDR3 length: 13 residues. Germline CDR1 and CDR2: KGHDR and SFDVKD.

This clonotype was observed a few times. One junction end disagrees with the germline gene, perhaps due to a read error. The chain is built from TRBV7-9 and TRBJ1-4; 9 nucleotides match TRBD1. The CDR3 loop spans 14 amino acids. The germline V gene encodes CDR1 SEHNR and CDR2 FQNEAQ (reference sequence). This chain's CDR3 is CASSQGPGQGELFF. The CDR3 DNA follows: TGCGCCAGCAGCCAAGGACCGGGACAGGGCGAACTGTTTTTT.

This clonotype was recorded many times. The chain has TRBV15 and TRBJ1-4; D gene uncertain. The CDR3 extends over 15 amino acids. The germline gives CDR1 LNHNV, CDR2 YYDKDF (reference sequence). Trimming pared 6 bases from V and 0 bases from J, leaving 11 bases between. CDR3 sequence reads: CATSPNLATNEKLFF. The CDR3 DNA is TGTGCCACCAGTCCGAACTTGGCAACTAATGAAAAACTGTTTTTT. Looking up the rest from reference TRBV15 and TRBJ1-4 gives the full variable domain: DAMVIQNPRYQVTQFGKPVTLSCSQTLNHNVMYWYQQKSSQAPKLLFHYYDKDFNNEADTPDNFQSRRPNTSFCFLDIRSPGLGDTAMYLCATSPNLATNEKLFFGSGTQLSVL.

The CDR3 loop is CASSLTSGGSSNQPQHF. In nucleotides, the CDR3 is TGTGCCAGCAGCTTAACGTCAGGGGGAAGTAGCAATCAGCCCCAGCATTTT. This chain connects TRBV11-2 to TRBJ1-5, with 7 bases that match TRBD1. The CDR3 is 17 amino acids. Germline CDR1 is SGHAT and CDR2 is FQNNGV. J gave up 0 bases and V 2 bases, and 7 bases lay outside the gene matches.

In this sample, this clonotype turned up many times. The chain recombines TRBV20-1 with TRBJ1-1; no definite D call. CDR1 is DFQATT, CDR2 SNEGSKA, per germline (reference sequence). V gave up 0 bases and J gave up 0 bases, with 11 bases separating them. This CDR3 comprises 15 residues. CDR3 in DNA: TGCAGTGCTAGAGATCACCCGGCCATGAACACTGAAGCTTTCTTT. It translates to CSARDHPAMNTEAFF.

The rearrangement links TRBV9 to TRBJ2-7; D gene uncertain. The V end was cut by 4 bases, the J end by 3 bases, with 14 bases between. The CDR3 extends over 14 amino acids. Germline CDR1 is SGDLS and CDR2 is YYNGEE. CDR3 sequence reads: CASSISWGSYEQYF. CDR3 DNA: TGTGCCAGCAGCATTAGCTGGGGTAGCTACGAGCAGTACTTC.

Concerning this clonotype itself: Since a much larger clone is just one base distant, this may be a read error. The J gene is TRBJ2-2, the V gene TRBV6-4; a weak D match, TRBD2 (6 bases). CDR1 and CDR2 (germline): MRHNA, SNTAGT. CDR3 length equals 15 residues. The CDR3 bases are TGTGCCAGCAGTGACAGGGAGTGGAACACCGGGGGGCTGTTTTTT. As protein: CASSDREWNTGGLFF.

This clonotype was observed a handful of times. This chain links TRBV5-6 with TRBJ1-1, with D possibly matching TRBD1 (5 bases). CDR1 SGHDT and CDR2 YYEEEE come from the germline V gene. With 0 bases removed from V and 1 base from J, the gap between germline ends came to 10 bases. The CDR3 contains 15 residues. CDR3 sequence: CASSLGGRENTEAFF. The CDR3 DNA sequence: TGTGCCAGCAGCTTGGGGGGCAGGGAGAACACTGAAGCTTTCTTT.

The J gene is TRBJ1-5, the V gene TRBV24-1; TRBD1 is a possible D gene (5 bases). The length of the CDR3 is 13 residues. Trimming took off 6 bases at V and 5 bases at J, with 10 bases between the two ends. Germline V CDR1 and CDR2: KGHDR, SFDVKD. CDR3: CATSYGTDQPQHF. CDR3 sequence (DNA): TGTGCCACCAGTTACGGGACGGATCAGCCCCAGCATTTT.

There are a few counts of this clonotype. The chain recombines TRBV10-3 with TRBJ2-7; D is possibly TRBD1 (6 bases). Trimming pared 10 bases from V and 2 bases from J, leaving 21 bases between. This CDR3 comprises 15 residues. Per germline, CDR1 ENHRY and CDR2 SYGVKD. The DNA for the CDR3 is TGTGCCAGCACTCAAGGAACAGGGCCTACCTACGAGCAGTACTTC. Amino acid sequence: CASTQGTGPTYEQYF.

A note on this clonotype: A much larger clone differs from this one at a single base, so this may be a read error. This sequence joins TRBV7-2 and TRBJ1-2, with 7 bases fitting TRBD1. The CDR3 is 16 amino acids. V trimming: 7 bases; J trimming: 2 bases; junction bases outside the gene matches: 13. Germline CDR1 reads SGHTA; CDR2 reads FQGNSA. This CDR3 reads CASNFRPGQKNYGYTF. CDR3 nucleotides: TGTGCCAGCAACTTCCGACCGGGACAGAAGAACTATGGCTACACCTTC.

This clonotype was picked up many times. J is TRBJ1-3 and V is TRBV9; D is unclear. V was pared by 2 bases and J by 4 bases, with 10 bases between. Germline values: CDR1 SGDLS, CDR2 YYNGEE. The CDR3 is 14 residues long. The CDR3 DNA reads TGTGCCAGCAGCGTCCCGGCGGAAGGAAACACCATATATTTT. This translates into CASSVPAEGNTIYF.